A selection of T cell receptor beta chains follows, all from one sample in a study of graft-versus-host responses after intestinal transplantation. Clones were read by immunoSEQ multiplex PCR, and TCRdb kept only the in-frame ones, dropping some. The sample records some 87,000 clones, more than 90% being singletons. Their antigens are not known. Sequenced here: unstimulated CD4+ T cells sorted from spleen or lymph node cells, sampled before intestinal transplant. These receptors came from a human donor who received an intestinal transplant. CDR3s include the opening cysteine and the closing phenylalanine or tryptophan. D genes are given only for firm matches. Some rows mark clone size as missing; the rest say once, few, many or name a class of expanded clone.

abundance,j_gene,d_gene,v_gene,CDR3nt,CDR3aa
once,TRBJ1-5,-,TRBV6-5,TGTGCCAGCAGCTCCGGGGGGCGGGACAATCAGCCCCAGCATTTT,CASSSGGRDNQPQHF
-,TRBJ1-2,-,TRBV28,TGTGCCAGCAGTTTATTGAGGGAAGGCTACACCTTC,CASSLLREGYTF
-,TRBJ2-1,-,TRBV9,TGTGCCAGCAGCGCCACTGGGCGGGCCTACAATGAGCAGTTCTTC,CASSATGRAYNEQFF
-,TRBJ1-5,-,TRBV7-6,TGTGCCAGCAGCCCAGGGTTTACTCAGCCCCAGCATTTT,CASSPGFTQPQHF
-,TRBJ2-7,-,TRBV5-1,TGCGCCAGCAGCTTTAAGGCCAGGCCACTCTCCTACGAGCAGTACTTC,CASSFKARPLSYEQYF
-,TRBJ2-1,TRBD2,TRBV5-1,TGCGCCAGCAGCTTGGGAGCGGGAGATGAGCAGTTCTTC,CASSLGAGDEQFF
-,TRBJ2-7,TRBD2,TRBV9,TGTGCCAGCAGCGTAGAGGGACTAGCGGGAGATTTGTTGGACGAGCAGTACTTC,CASSVEGLAGDLLDEQYF
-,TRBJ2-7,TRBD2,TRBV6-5,TGTGCCAGCAGGACCAGGACTAGCGGGAGAAACGAGCAGTACTTC,CASRTRTSGRNEQYF
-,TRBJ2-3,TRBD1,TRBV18,TGTGCCAGCTCAACCTCCTCAGGGGGCACGCAGTATTTT,CASSTSSGGTQYF
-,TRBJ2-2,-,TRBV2,TGTGCCAGCACCGGTAAGGGAGGAACCGGGGAGCTGTTTTTT,CASTGKGGTGELFF
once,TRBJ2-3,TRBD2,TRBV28,TGTGCCAGCAGTGTACTAGCGGTCACAGATACGCAGTATTTT,CASSVLAVTDTQYF
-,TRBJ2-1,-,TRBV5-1,TGCGCCAGCAGCTTGTCCACCTGGACACCAGCGGGTGAGCAGTTCTTC,CASSLSTWTPAGEQFF
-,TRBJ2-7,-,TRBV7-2,TGTGCCAGCAGCTTAGCGCTAGAGGGTTACGAGCAGTACTTC,CASSLALEGYEQYF
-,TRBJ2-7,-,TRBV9,TGTGCCAGCAGCGTAGGTGCTAGCCTCTACGAGCAGTACTTC,CASSVGASLYEQYF
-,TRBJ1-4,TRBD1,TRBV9,TGTGCCAGCGGGCGCAACACGGACAGGCCGGGAGAAAAACTGTTTTTT,CASGRNTDRPGEKLFF
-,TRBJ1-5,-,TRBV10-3,TGTGCCATCAGTGACCCCGCCAGGGGCCTGAGCAATCAGCCCCAGCATTTT,CAISDPARGLSNQPQHF
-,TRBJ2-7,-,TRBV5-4,TGTGCCAGCAGCTTGGCGGGGGTCTCCACGGGCTACGAGCAGTACTTC,CASSLAGVSTGYEQYF
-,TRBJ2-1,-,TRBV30,TGTGCCTGGAGTGTACCGTGGCGGTGGAATGAGCAGTTCTTC,CAWSVPWRWNEQFF
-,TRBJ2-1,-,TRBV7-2,TGTGCCAGCAGCTTGGGGGACTTCTACAATGAGCAGTTCTTC,CASSLGDFYNEQFF
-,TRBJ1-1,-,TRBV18,TGTGCCAGCTCACCCTCCAACTGGGGAATGAACACTGAAGCTTTCTTT,CASSPSNWGMNTEAFF
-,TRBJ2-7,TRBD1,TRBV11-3,TGTGCCAGCAGCCGCCTGGGACAGGGTAACTACGAGCAGTACTTC,CASSRLGQGNYEQYF
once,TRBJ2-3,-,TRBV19,TGTGCCAGTAGTAGCTTAGCGGCGGAGGAGAGACACACAGATACGCAGTATTTT,CASSSLAAEERHTDTQYF
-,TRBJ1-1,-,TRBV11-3,TGTGCCAGCAGCTTGTGGGGATCCACTGAAGCTTTCTTT,CASSLWGSTEAFF